The T cell receptor beta chain described here comes from a study of shared clonotypes between healthy human individuals. Study-wide background: Per donor, three plates held CD4 naive cells, three held CD4 memory, two held CD8 naive and one held CD8 memory.

Findings of the study overall: Memory subsets had estimated richness that was generally smaller than that of naive subsets.

A word on this clone: Its antigen is unidentified.

Assay execution took place at the deep level. As processed by the authors: Filtering differed for immunoSEQ, which gave only junction sequences without quality scores. Here immunoSEQ multiplex PCR was the method, and the copy in TCRdb shows in-frame clones only, minus some. The DNA gave D and trimming, while V, J and clone size come from that table. The sample has about 2.3 million clones, 93% seen once. Sequenced sample: naive CD4+ T cells from PBMCs. Subset defined: CD45RA+ positively selected. The source is a man aged 18 to 30 in good health. Some clones in this sample may be carry-over from other donors' samples.

The CDR3 sequence is CASSPPGTPETQYF. DNA of the CDR3: TGTGCCAGCAGTCCTCCCGGGACGCCAGAGACCCAGTACTTC. This chain links TRBV6-5 with TRBJ2-5; tentatively, D is TRBD1 or TRBD2 (5 bases each). The V end lost 5 bases, the J end lost 4 bases, and 14 bases lay between the germline ends. The CDR3 is 14 residues long. Germline V lookup: CDR1 MNHEY, CDR2 SVGAGI.